The clone carrying this T cell receptor beta chain occurred many times. Germline V gene sequence: CDR1 MDHEN, CDR2 SYDVKM. Trimming left V 8 bases short and J 7 bases short, with 18 bases between. The CDR3 spans 15 residues. These data are taken from a study of T cells in Graves' hyperthyroidism and ophthalmopathy. Each patient was aged 18 to 65 and had newly diagnosed hyperthyroidism of under 2 months' duration. The CDR3 regions of TCR beta were amplified from RNA transcripts. Researchers ran a first-round RT-PCR on the TCR CDR3 using the HTBI primer set. Each CDR3 protein is one row after TCRdb ran MiXCR on the multiplex PCR reads. The table has 300,000 to 350,000 distinct CDR3 sequences, around 13% seen once.

This chain links TRBV28 with TRBJ1-6, with D tentatively TRBD1 (6 bases). The TCR originated in a young woman with Graves' hyperthyroidism. Sample: blood. The DNA of the CDR3 is TGTGCCAGCGATAAACGCGAGGGGGTGAATTCACCCCTCCACTTT. Encoded protein: CASDKREGVNSPLHF.